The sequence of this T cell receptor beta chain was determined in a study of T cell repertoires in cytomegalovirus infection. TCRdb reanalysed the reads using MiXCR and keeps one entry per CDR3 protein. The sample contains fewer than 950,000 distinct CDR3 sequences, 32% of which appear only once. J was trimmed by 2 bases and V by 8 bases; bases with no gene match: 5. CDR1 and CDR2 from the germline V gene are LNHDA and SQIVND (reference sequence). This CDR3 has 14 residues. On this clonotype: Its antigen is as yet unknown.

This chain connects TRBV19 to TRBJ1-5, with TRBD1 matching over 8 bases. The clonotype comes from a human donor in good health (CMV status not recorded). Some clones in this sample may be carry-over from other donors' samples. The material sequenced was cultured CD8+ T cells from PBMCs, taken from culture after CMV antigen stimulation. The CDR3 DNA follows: TGTGCCAGTCGCAGGGGGCAGGGCAATCAGCCCCAGCATTTT. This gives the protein CASRRGQGNQPQHF.